The T cell receptor (beta chain) under discussion was sequenced for a study of PD-1 blockade in classical Hodgkin lymphoma. The CDR3 runs 16 residues. V was clipped by 1 base and J by 0 bases, with 12 bases between them. The germline gives CDR1 KGHSH, CDR2 LQKENI. Some clones are missing from TCRdb's copy, which holds only in-frame ones; the method was immunoSEQ multiplex PCR. The sample lists 32,000 or so clones; 85% to 90% were seen once. Documented time point: cycle 4 day 1 (C4D1), after less than 7 weeks of nivolumab. There was relapse after autologous stem cell transplantation in every patient, and there was variation in brentuximab vedotin exposure. Researchers report purifying CD4+ T cells from thawed PBMCs by magnetic negative selection.

The source is a human donor with classical Hodgkin lymphoma. This chain joins TRBV18 and TRBJ1-2; D is ambiguous. Material: CD4+ T cells from blood, obtained before the fourth cycle of nivolumab. The CDR3 reads CASSPRVGEPNYGYTF. CDR3 DNA: TGTGCCAGCTCACCACGGGTTGGGGAACCTAACTATGGCTACACCTTC.